These T cell receptor beta chains were read from a single sample in a study of T-cell memory formation after mild COVID-19. Via MiXCR, TCRdb re-called the 5' RACE reads, giving one row per CDR3 protein. The sample carries approximately 440,000 distinct CDR3 sequences, 20% recorded once. Sequenced: PBMCs or a T cell subset sorted from them (not recorded which). The receptors were sampled from an adult woman who had mild COVID-19 (a few samples of this study predate the infection). Cell type and time point are not known. CDR3s include the opening cysteine and the closing phenylalanine or tryptophan. The D gene is left open where the match is weak. Not every row has a clone size; where given, it reads once, few, many or a size class.

J gene: TRBJ1-5; D gene: NA; V gene: TRBV21-1; clone size: NA; CDR3 DNA: TGTGCCAGCAGCAAAGTTAGGGGGGGGGATAGCAATCAGCCCCAGCATTTT; CDR3 protein: CASSKVRGGDSNQPQHF
J gene: TRBJ2-3; D gene: TRBD2; V gene: TRBV7-2; clone size: few; CDR3 DNA: TGTGCCAGCAGCTTAAGGGTTTCGCTAGCGGGAGATGTGACAGATACGCAGTATTTT; CDR3 protein: CASSLRVSLAGDVTDTQYF
J gene: TRBJ1-4; D gene: NA; V gene: TRBV7-8; clone size: few; CDR3 DNA: TGTGCCAGCAGCCCAGGACCCTTTGCAACTAATGAAAAACTGTTTTTT; CDR3 protein: CASSPGPFATNEKLFF
J gene: TRBJ2-7; D gene: TRBD2; V gene: TRBV7-9; clone size: NA; CDR3 DNA: TGTGCCAGCAGCCGCCCCCTCGGGGTGGCTAGCGGGACCTACGAGCAGTACTTC; CDR3 protein: CASSRPLGVASGTYEQYF
J gene: TRBJ2-1; D gene: TRBD2; V gene: TRBV5-1; clone size: NA; CDR3 DNA: TGCGCCAGCAGCGAGGGACTAGCGGGGGTAGATGAGCAGTTCTTC; CDR3 protein: CASSEGLAGVDEQFF
J gene: TRBJ2-2; D gene: NA; V gene: TRBV25-1; clone size: NA; CDR3 DNA: TGTGCCAGCAGTGCTTGGGGCAGGGAAACCGGGGAGCTGTTTTTT; CDR3 protein: CASSAWGRETGELFF
J gene: TRBJ2-1; D gene: NA; V gene: TRBV24-1; clone size: many; CDR3 DNA: TGTGCCACCAGTGAATACACCGACAGCTACAATGAGCAGTTCTTC; CDR3 protein: CATSEYTDSYNEQFF
J gene: TRBJ2-5; D gene: TRBD2; V gene: TRBV20-1; clone size: NA; CDR3 DNA: TGCAGTGCGCCGACTAGCGGGAACTTCCAAGAGACCCAGTACTTC; CDR3 protein: CSAPTSGNFQETQYF
J gene: TRBJ2-2; D gene: NA; V gene: TRBV5-1; clone size: few; CDR3 DNA: TGCGCCAGCAGCTTAGGAGGGGGCATCACCGGGGAGCTGTTTTTT; CDR3 protein: CASSLGGGITGELFF
J gene: TRBJ2-7; D gene: TRBD1; V gene: TRBV5-5; clone size: NA; CDR3 DNA: TGTGCCAGCAGCACAAGCCCCGGGACAGGGATCTACGAGCAGTACTTC; CDR3 protein: CASSTSPGTGIYEQYF
J gene: TRBJ2-7; D gene: TRBD1; V gene: TRBV18; clone size: NA; CDR3 DNA: TGTGCCAGCTCACACTACCTGACAGGGGGCTACGAGCAGTACTTC; CDR3 protein: CASSHYLTGGYEQYF
J gene: TRBJ2-1; D gene: NA; V gene: TRBV5-1; clone size: few; CDR3 DNA: TGCGCCAGCAGCTCTCGTTCAGGGGAGAATGAGCAGTTCTTC; CDR3 protein: CASSSRSGENEQFF
J gene: TRBJ2-1; D gene: NA; V gene: TRBV20-1; clone size: few; CDR3 DNA: TGCAGTGCTAGGTACTCCTACGAGCAGTTCTTC; CDR3 protein: CSARYSYEQFF
J gene: TRBJ2-5; D gene: TRBD1; V gene: TRBV7-2; clone size: NA; CDR3 DNA: TGTGCCAGCAGCCTAGGGACAGGGGGACAAGAGACCCAGTACTTC; CDR3 protein: CASSLGTGGQETQYF
J gene: TRBJ1-5; D gene: NA; V gene: TRBV15; clone size: NA; CDR3 DNA: TGTGCCACCAGCAGAGAAGGGGGGCGAGTTGGCCAGCCCCAGCATTTT; CDR3 protein: CATSREGGRVGQPQHF
J gene: TRBJ1-6; D gene: NA; V gene: TRBV7-2; clone size: NA; CDR3 DNA: TGTGCCAGCAGCCCTTTTCTCGTGGATAGCTCCTATAATTCACCCCTCCACTTT; CDR3 protein: CASSPFLVDSSYNSPLHF
J gene: TRBJ2-2; D gene: NA; V gene: TRBV30; clone size: few; CDR3 DNA: TGTGCCTCCACTACTCCATCCGGGGAGCTGTTTTTT; CDR3 protein: CASTTPSGELFF
J gene: TRBJ2-1; D gene: NA; V gene: TRBV7-2; clone size: NA; CDR3 DNA: TGTGCCAGCAGCTTATCCCCGCTACGGGGTTACAATGAGCAGTTCTTC; CDR3 protein: CASSLSPLRGYNEQFF
J gene: TRBJ2-7; D gene: TRBD2; V gene: TRBV7-9; clone size: NA; CDR3 DNA: TGTGCCAGCAGCCAGGGGACTAGCGGGATGGACGAGCAGTACTTC; CDR3 protein: CASSQGTSGMDEQYF